This T cell receptor (beta chain) was documented in a study of vaccination and CD4 T cells after COVID-19. Treatment here: approximately nine-day PBMC culture with coronavirus spike peptide pools or control peptides (ViraFEST assay). Notes on this clonotype: The target antigen is unknown.

The V and J ends lost 2 bases and 12 bases respectively, with 14 bases between them. From germline, CDR1 is ENHRY and CDR2 SYGVKD. The CDR3 contains 12 residues. Sequencing of DNA taken from cultured CD4+ T cells relied on the Oncomine TCR Beta short-read assay. Each CDR3 protein is one row after TCRdb ran MiXCR on the PCR reads. Among several thousand distinct CDR3 sequences listed, 80% were seen once. Specimen: CD4+ T cells from blood, cultured in vitro. This rearrangement joins TRBV10-3 to TRBJ2-7; the D gene is possibly TRBD2 (6 bases). This TCR was recovered from a human donor who had recovered from COVID-19. In nucleotides, the CDR3 is TGTGCCATCAGTGAGGCGGGCAGGGACTCGTACTTC. Protein sequence: CAISEAGRDSYF.